This passage covers 27 T cell receptor beta chains from one sample sequenced in a study of control samples from healthy donors and cancer patients. Clones were sequenced by immunoSEQ multiplex PCR, and TCRdb holds only the in-frame ones, with some missing. The repertoire has about 55,000 clones, roughly 90% of them found once; the top ten carry approximately 3.8%. The specimen was blood. These receptors were collected from a man aged 50 to 59 in good health.

The chain combines TRBV3-1 (or the pseudogene TRBV3-2) with TRBJ1-2; D is perhaps TRBD1 (6 bases). The CDR3 has 16 residues. The germline gives CDR1 LGHDT, CDR2 YNNKEL (reference sequence). Deletions cut 0 bases from V and 0 bases from J, with 11 bases between. CDR3 amino acids: CASSQDGGPTNYGYTF. CDR3 nucleotides: TGTGCCAGCAGCCAAGATGGGGGGCCGACTAACTATGGCTACACCTTC.

The chain combines TRBV7-9 with TRBJ1-5, with 7 bases identical to TRBD1. CDR3 size: 16 residues. CDR1 is SEHNR and CDR2 is FQNEAQ in the germline V gene (reference sequence). V lost 6 bases, J lost 2 bases, and 10 bases stayed unmatched. CDR3 in amino acids: CASSLSGTVGNQPQHF. The CDR3 bases are TGTGCCAGCAGTTTATCCGGGACAGTGGGCAATCAGCCCCAGCATTTT.

The genes are TRBV12-3 or TRBV12-4 and TRBJ1-2; D gene ambiguous. This CDR3 has 13 amino acids. V was shortened by 2 bases and J by 5 bases, with 9 bases between the two germline ends. CDR3 loop: CASSLHSGYGYTF. The CDR3 DNA follows: TGTGCCAGCAGTTTACACAGCGGATATGGCTACACCTTC.

This chain uses TRBV19 with TRBJ1-2; D uncertain. Trimming shortened V by 1 base and J by 3 bases, and 6 bases separated the two germline ends. CDR1 is LNHDA and CDR2 is SQIVND in the germline V gene (reference sequence). The CDR3 contains 13 residues. CDR3 loop: CASSIGADYGYTF. Here the CDR3 DNA reads TGTGCCAGTAGTATAGGGGCTGACTATGGCTACACCTTC.

The CDR3 spells CASSLTGDSSGNTIYF. In DNA form, the CDR3 reads TGTGCCAGCAGCTTGACAGGGGATAGCTCTGGAAACACCATATATTTT. The rearrangement uses TRBV7-3 and TRBJ1-3, with TRBD1 identical over 8 bases. Germline lookup yields CDR1 SGHTA and CDR2 FQGTGA. The CDR3 consists of 16 residues. V lost 3 bases and J lost 0; bases outside the gene matches: 4.

The rearrangement joins TRBV19 to TRBJ2-2; D gene uncertain. This CDR3 is 15 amino acids long. Germline CDR1 and CDR2: LNHDA and SQIVND (reference sequence). V lost 3 bases to trimming and J lost 3 bases, with 11 bases between them. The CDR3 spells CASSMLQVDTGELFF. As DNA, the CDR3 is TGTGCCAGTAGTATGTTGCAGGTTGACACCGGGGAGCTGTTTTTT.

The V gene is TRBV18, the J gene TRBJ2-1; TRBD2 matches at 13 bases. This CDR3 is 16 amino acids long. V lost 3 bases to trimming and J lost 9 bases; unmatched junction nucleotides: 8. Germline V gene lookup returns CDR1 KGHSH and CDR2 LQKENI. CDR3: CASSPQPGLAGSEQFF. The CDR3 bases are TGTGCCAGCTCACCCCAACCGGGACTAGCGGGAAGTGAGCAGTTCTTC.

CDR3: CASSLSASEKLFF. In DNA, the CDR3 is TGTGCCAGCAGTTTAAGCGCGAGTGAAAAACTGTTTTTT. The gene calls are TRBV28 and TRBJ1-4; D unresolved. This CDR3 spans 13 amino acids. V lost 2 bases and J 7 bases, leaving 8 bases between the germline ends. CDR1 MDHEN and CDR2 SYDVKM come from the germline V gene.

This chain connects TRBV5-1 to TRBJ2-3; D tentatively reads TRBD1 or TRBD2 (6 bases each). V was shortened by 4 bases and J by 1 base, with 16 bases between the two germline ends. Per the germline V gene, CDR1 is SGHRS and CDR2 is YFSETQ. CDR3 length: 16 residues. In DNA form, the CDR3 reads TGCGCCAGCAGCCAGAGTCGTGGGGGGCGCACAGATACGCAGTATTTT. This codes for CASSQSRGGRTDTQYF.

The gene calls are TRBV7-9 and TRBJ1-1; D is undetermined. The CDR3 contains 14 residues. Germline CDR1 and CDR2: SEHNR and FQNEAQ (reference sequence). V was cut by 2 bases and J by 4 bases, with 11 bases left in between. CDR3 DNA sequence: TGTGCCAGCAGCTTATTGGGAGAGGGCACTGAAGCTTTCTTT. Translating gives CASSLLGEGTEAFF.

This clone was observed a few times. The gene calls are TRBV19 and TRBJ1-4; D uncertain. Germline loops: CDR1 LNHDA, CDR2 SQIVND (reference sequence). The CDR3 is 14 amino acids. Trimming removed 4 bases from V and 7 bases from J, with 13 bases in between. The CDR3 protein is CASSTHEDPEKLFF. Here the CDR3 DNA reads TGTGCCAGTAGTACCCACGAGGACCCTGAAAAACTGTTTTTT.

J is TRBJ2-3 and V is TRBV5-1, with TRBD2 identical over 14 bases. The CDR3 is 16 residues long. J lost 4 bases, V lost 6 bases, and 7 bases had no gene match. Germline V CDR1 and CDR2: SGHRS, YFSETQ. DNA of the CDR3: TGCGCCAGCAACTTAGGGACTAGCGGGAGCCCAGATACGCAGTATTTT. It codes for CASNLGTSGSPDTQYF.

The chain couples TRBV29-1 to TRBJ2-7, with TRBD2 matching 10 bases. V dropped 6 bases and J dropped 5; count of bases not matched to a gene: 7. This CDR3 region has 13 residues. The V gene's germline CDR1 is SQVTM and CDR2 ANQGSEA. CDR3 DNA sequence: TGCAGCGTGAAACTAGCGGGACGGAACGAGCAGTACTTC. Translating it yields CSVKLAGRNEQYF.

V and J are TRBV7-2 and TRBJ2-1; 11 bases align to TRBD2. The CDR3 consists of 15 residues. J lost 7 bases, V lost 5 bases, and 7 bases had no gene match. In germline, CDR1 is SGHTA, CDR2 FQGNSA. The CDR3 DNA sequence: TGTGCCAGCAGCGTTAGCGGGAGGGCCGGGAATGAGCAGTTCTTC. It specifies CASSVSGRAGNEQFF.

Here the CDR3 DNA reads TGTGCCAGCAGCTTACAAGCACAGAGCTCTGGAAACACCATATATTTT. Encoded protein: CASSLQAQSSGNTIYF. V gene TRBV7-9 combines with J gene TRBJ1-3; unclear D gene. V lost 2 bases, J lost 0 bases, and 11 bases lay in between. Germline V CDR1 and CDR2: SEHNR, FQNEAQ (reference sequence). The CDR3 runs 16 residues.

This chain uses TRBV18 with TRBJ1-4; 9 bases are shared with TRBD1. The CDR3 covers 15 residues. V lost 2 bases, J lost 5 bases, and 3 bases stayed unmatched. From germline, CDR1 is KGHSH and CDR2 LQKENI. The CDR3 DNA reads TGTGCCAGCTCACCAGGACAGGGGACAAATGAAAAACTGTTTTTT. Translation: CASSPGQGTNEKLFF.

The CDR3 here is CASSWDRANSPLHF. The CDR3 region has the DNA TGTGCCAGCAGCTGGGACAGGGCGAATTCACCCCTCCACTTT. The V gene is TRBV5-4, the J gene TRBJ1-6; TRBD1 matches at 9 bases. This CDR3 contains 14 residues. CDR1 and CDR2 from the germline V gene are SGHNT and YYREEE (reference sequence). J lost 7 bases, V lost 3 bases, and 2 bases had no gene match. The full variable domain, with the rest looked up from reference TRBV5-4 and TRBJ1-6, is ETGVTQSPTHLIKTRGQQVTLRCSSQSGHNTVSWYQQALGQGPQFIFQYYREEENGRGNFPPRFSGLQFPNYSSELNVNALELDDSALYLCASSWDRANSPLHFGNGTRLTVT.

The chain employs TRBV5-1 and TRBJ2-7; 10 nucleotides align to TRBD2. V lost 0 bases, J lost 7 bases, and 7 bases stayed unmatched. This CDR3 has 15 residues. Germline V gene lookup returns CDR1 SGHRS and CDR2 YFSETQ. This CDR3 reads CASSLALAGAWEQYF. The CDR3 region has the DNA TGCGCCAGCAGCTTGGCCCTAGCGGGAGCTTGGGAGCAGTACTTC.

The CDR3 sequence: CASSRDRGHEQYF. The CDR3, as DNA: TGTGCCAGCAGCCGGGACAGGGGACACGAGCAGTACTTC. This chain connects TRBV7-8 to TRBJ2-7, with 10 bases aligning to TRBD1. Germline V CDR1 and CDR2: SGHVS, FQNEAQ. The V and J ends lost 5 bases and 5 bases, in that order; junction bases with no gene match: 3. This CDR3 has 13 residues.

The V call is TRBV19, the J call TRBJ1-2, with 12 bases matching TRBD1. The germline V gene has CDR1 LNHDA and CDR2 SQIVND (reference sequence). J lost 4 bases, V lost 6 bases, and 6 bases had no gene match. This CDR3 contains 15 residues. CDR3 bases: TGTGCCAGTAGACTCGGGACAGGGGGCGTCTATGGCTACACCTTC. It is translated as CASRLGTGGVYGYTF.

As to this clone: An end of the junction differs from the germline gene, which may be a read error. The chain links TRBV18 to TRBJ2-3; D not certain. Per the germline V gene, CDR1 is KGHSH and CDR2 is LQKENI. The length of the CDR3 is 11 residues. The CDR3 spells CASSRLDVIFF. In DNA form, the CDR3 reads TGTGCCAGCTCACGCCTGGATGTTATCTTCTTT.

The chain's CDR3 is CASSDSQGGTEAFF. CDR3 sequence (DNA): TGTGCCAGCAGTGACAGCCAGGGGGGAACTGAAGCTTTCTTT. The gene calls are TRBV6-4 and TRBJ1-1; 7 bases line up with TRBD1. J was trimmed by 5 bases and V by 2 bases; bases with no gene match: 5. Per the germline V gene, CDR1 is MRHNA and CDR2 is SNTAGT. This CDR3 has 14 amino acids.

This clone has a handful of counts. V gene TRBV6-4 combines with J gene TRBJ2-3, with a weak D call TRBD1 (6 bases). This CDR3 is 16 amino acids long. From germline, CDR1 is MRHNA and CDR2 SNTAGT. Trimming stripped 2 bases from V and 2 bases from J, with 14 bases between. In DNA, the CDR3 is TGTGCCAGCAGTGACCTCACAGGGAGTCCCACAGATACGCAGTATTTT. This gives the protein CASSDLTGSPTDTQYF.

The J gene is TRBJ1-5, the V gene TRBV7-2; a weak D match, TRBD1 (5 bases). Germline V CDR1 and CDR2: SGHTA, FQGNSA. The CDR3 length is 14 residues. Trimming stripped 5 bases from V and 2 bases from J, with 10 bases between. The CDR3 sequence: CASSPETGNQPQHF. As DNA, the CDR3 is TGTGCCAGCAGCCCCGAGACAGGCAATCAGCCCCAGCATTTT.

The chain joins TRBV11-3 to TRBJ2-7; TRBD1 or TRBD2 may be the D gene (5 bases each). The germline CDR1 and CDR2 sequences are SGHNT and YENEEA. The V end lost 6 bases, the J end lost 7 bases, and 19 bases lay between the germline ends. The CDR3 runs to 14 residues. CDR3 amino acids: CASRPRQGGQEQYF. The CDR3 DNA is TGTGCCAGCAGACCCCGCCAGGGCGGGCAGGAGCAGTACTTC.

The rearrangement joins TRBV28 to TRBJ1-5; a weak D match, TRBD1 (5 bases). The V end was cut by 4 bases, the J end by 7 bases, with 17 bases between. This CDR3 contains 15 residues. Germline V gene sequence: CDR1 MDHEN, CDR2 SYDVKM. The CDR3 is CASSYGTQGGQPQHF. The CDR3 nucleotides are TGTGCCAGCAGTTATGGGACCCAGGGAGGACAGCCCCAGCATTTT.

Here the CDR3 DNA reads TGTGCCAGCAGTCTGACAGGGAGATATCAGCCCCAGCATTTT. Translated, it gives CASSLTGRYQPQHF. V gene TRBV28 combines with J gene TRBJ1-5; 7 bases map to TRBD1. The germline CDR1 and CDR2 sequences are MDHEN and SYDVKM. The CDR3 loop spans 14 amino acids. V was clipped by 5 bases and J by 5 bases; unmatched bases: 6.